This T cell receptor beta chain was recovered during a study of T cells in localized non-small cell lung cancer. Study-wide results and caveats: Adjacent lung tissue had a median around 50 of the top 100 clones found in the tumor. Sequencing covered just one tumor region, so heterogeneity cannot be ruled out. The greatest T cell clonality was found in uninvolved adjacent lung (higher than in tumor).

Generated by immunoSEQ multiplex PCR, the TCRdb table keeps only in-frame clones and is missing some. The sample yields about 72,000 clones, 84% seen once. Concerning this clone itself: Antigen: not known.

This clonotype originated in an older female donor with stage I lung adenocarcinoma. The source material was peripheral blood, sampled before any cancer treatment.

CDR3 sequence (DNA): TGCGCCAGCAGCTTGGGGCTAGCGGGGCGATACAATGAGCAGTTCTTC. It translates to CASSLGLAGRYNEQFF. The chain links TRBV5-1 to TRBJ2-1, with 9 bases that match TRBD2. Per germline, CDR1 SGHRS and CDR2 YFSETQ. V lost 0 bases and J lost 4; bases outside the gene matches: 5. CDR3 length: 16 amino acids.